This TCR beta chain appears in the sequencing data of a study of blood T cell repertoires in COVID-19. For the study at large: Material from acute and convalescent COVID-19 was sourced from the United States, Italy and Spain. T cells, B-cell-depleted T cells, or PBMCs provided the cDNA or gDNA that served as material.

The V gene's germline CDR1 is LGHDT and CDR2 YNNKEL (reference sequence). The germline V and J ends were trimmed by 3 bases and 7 bases, with 12 bases remaining between them. The CDR3 runs to 13 residues. How the authors handled the data: By means of reference gene primer amplification, nucleated cell counts were estimated. Here immunoSEQ multiplex PCR was the method, and the copy in TCRdb shows in-frame clones only, minus some. V, J and clone size derive from that table, while D and trimming were established from the DNA sequence. Among 150,000 to 180,000 clones listed, around 74% were seen once. The TCR was taken from a woman of 80 years or more with acute or convalescent COVID-19. Sequencing input: peripheral blood. This sequence joins TRBV3-1 (or the pseudogene TRBV3-2) and TRBJ1-2, with a possible D match to TRBD1 (5 bases). In DNA, the CDR3 is TGTGCCAGCAGCCAGGCATCAAGGGGTGGCTACACCTTC. Translated, it gives CASSQASRGGYTF.